Listed below are T cell receptor beta chains from one sample, sequenced in a study of blood T cells in healthy people across ages. One entry per CDR3 protein results from TCRdb running MiXCR on the 5' RACE reads. Altogether about 1,400,000 distinct CDR3 sequences are present, approximately 60% being singletons, with the ten largest covering approximately 7%. Source material: blood. The origin of the receptors is a man between 18 and 29 years old in good health. Each CDR3 is given with its conserved first and last residue. The D gene is left open where the match is weak. Clone size is shown for a subset of rows, as once, few, many or a class of expanded clone.

DNA,CDR3,V,length,D,size,J
TGTGCCAGCAGCGCACGGACAGTTCCAGCACATGATACGCAGTATTTT,CASSARTVPAHDTQYF,TRBV5-4,16,.,once,TRBJ2-3
TGTGCCAGCAGCTCCAAGACAGATCGAGAGACCCAGTACTTC,CASSSKTDRETQYF,TRBV13,14,.,few,TRBJ2-5
TGTGCCAGCAGTATAGGGGTCTACGAGCAGTACTTC,CASSIGVYEQYF,TRBV6-6,12,.,few,TRBJ2-7
TGTGCCAGCAGCTCGCAGGGGAACGGGTACAATGAGCAGTTCTTC,CASSSQGNGYNEQFF,TRBV7-8,15,.,.,TRBJ2-1
TGTGCCAGCAGTTTATCCCCCACAGGGGCGAACTATGGCTACACCTTC,CASSLSPTGANYGYTF,TRBV27,16,TRBD1,.,TRBJ1-2
TGCAGTGCTAGATATTCGGGCTACGAGCAGTACTTC,CSARYSGYEQYF,TRBV20-1,12,.,.,TRBJ2-7
TGCAGCGTCGGCTACAACAATGAGCAGTTCTTC,CSVGYNNEQFF,TRBV29-1,11,.,.,TRBJ2-1
TGTGCTAGTGGCCCTTCGACTGGGAACGAGCAGTACTTC,CASGPSTGNEQYF,TRBV12-5,13,.,.,TRBJ2-7
TGCGCCAGCAGCCAAGTAGCTGCAGATACGCAGTATTTT,CASSQVAADTQYF,TRBV4-1,13,.,few,TRBJ2-3
TGTGCCAGCAGCGCGATGGACAGTTTCACAGATACGCAGTATTTT,CASSAMDSFTDTQYF,TRBV7-2,15,.,.,TRBJ2-3
TGCAGTGCTAGAGATCCGGGAACTAGCGGGAATCCTACGGAGCAGTACTTC,CSARDPGTSGNPTEQYF,TRBV20-1,17,TRBD2,.,TRBJ2-7
TGCAGTGCTAGCGGGGGGATGACGGAGACCCAGTACTTC,CSASGGMTETQYF,TRBV20-1,13,TRBD2,.,TRBJ2-5
TGTGCCAGCAGTTTATATCCAGGGGCGTCTCAATTAGAGCAGTACTTC,CASSLYPGASQLEQYF,TRBV28,16,.,.,TRBJ2-7
TGTGCCAGCAGCCCGGGGGAGTCTCCAGGGAAGAGGGTCCCCAATAACGTCCTGACTTTC,CASSPGESPGKRVPNNVLTF,TRBV21-1,20,.,.,TRBJ2-6
TGCGCCGGCGCTCAGGTCGGGGACTTTCGTGAAGGGGAGCTGTTTTTT,CAGAQVGDFREGELFF,TRBV5-1,16,.,.,TRBJ2-2
TGTGCCAGCAGCCATACACCGGCCCTGAACACTGAAGCTTTCTTT,CASSHTPALNTEAFF,TRBV6-6,15,.,few,TRBJ1-1
TGCGCCAGCAGCCCCTACGTGAATGTGTGGAACGAGCAGTACTTC,CASSPYVNVWNEQYF,TRBV4-1,15,.,once,TRBJ2-7
TGTGCCAGCAGCTCAAATACCTACGAGCAGTACTTC,CASSSNTYEQYF,TRBV5-5,12,.,.,TRBJ2-7
TGCGCCAGCAGCCTGCCGCACGGGACACTTCTCCAGCCCCAGCATTTT,CASSLPHGTLLQPQHF,TRBV4-1,16,.,.,TRBJ1-5
TGTGCCAGCAGCGTATCCTCGAACCTCGGGGGCTATGGCTACACCTTC,CASSVSSNLGGYGYTF,TRBV9,16,.,.,TRBJ1-2
TGTGCCAGCAGTTTCCTAGTGGCAGATACGCAGTATTTT,CASSFLVADTQYF,TRBV12-3/TRBV12-4,13,.,.,TRBJ2-3
TGTGCCAGCAGTTACAGGCTCACAGATACGCAGTATTTT,CASSYRLTDTQYF,TRBV6-2/TRBV6-3,13,.,.,TRBJ2-3
TGTGCCAGCAGTTTAGTCCCAGGCTACAATGAGCAGTTCTTC,CASSLVPGYNEQFF,TRBV12-3/TRBV12-4,14,.,few,TRBJ2-1